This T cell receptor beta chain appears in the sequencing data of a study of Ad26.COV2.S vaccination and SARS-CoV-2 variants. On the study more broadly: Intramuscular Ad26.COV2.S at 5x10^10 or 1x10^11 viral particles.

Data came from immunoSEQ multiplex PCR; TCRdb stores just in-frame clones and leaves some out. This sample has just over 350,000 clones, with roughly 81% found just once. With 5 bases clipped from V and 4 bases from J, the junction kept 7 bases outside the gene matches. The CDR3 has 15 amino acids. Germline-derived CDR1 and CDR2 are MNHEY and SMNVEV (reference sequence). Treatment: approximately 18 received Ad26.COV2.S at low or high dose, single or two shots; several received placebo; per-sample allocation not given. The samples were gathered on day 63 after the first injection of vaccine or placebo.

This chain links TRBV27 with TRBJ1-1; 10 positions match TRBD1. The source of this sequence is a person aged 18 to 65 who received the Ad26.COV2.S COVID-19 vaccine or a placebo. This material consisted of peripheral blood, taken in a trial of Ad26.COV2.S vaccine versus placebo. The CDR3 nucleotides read TGTGCCAGCAGTCCGGGACAGGGGTTAGTCACTGAAGCTTTCTTT. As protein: CASSPGQGLVTEAFF.